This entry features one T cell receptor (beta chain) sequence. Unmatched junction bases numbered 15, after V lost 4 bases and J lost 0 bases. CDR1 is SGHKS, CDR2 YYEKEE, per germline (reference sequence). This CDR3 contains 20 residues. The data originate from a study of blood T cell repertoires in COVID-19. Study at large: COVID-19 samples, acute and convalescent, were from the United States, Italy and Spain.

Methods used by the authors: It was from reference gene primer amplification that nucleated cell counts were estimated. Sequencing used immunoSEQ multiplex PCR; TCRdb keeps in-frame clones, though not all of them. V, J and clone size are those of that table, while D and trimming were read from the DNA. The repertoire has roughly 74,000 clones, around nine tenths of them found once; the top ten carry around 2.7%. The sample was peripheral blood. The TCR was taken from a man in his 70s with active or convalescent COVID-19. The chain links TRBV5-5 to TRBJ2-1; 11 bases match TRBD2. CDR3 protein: CASSLMTSGAGLSSYNEQFF. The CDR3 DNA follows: TGTGCCAGCAGCCTAATGACTAGCGGGGCCGGTTTGAGCTCCTACAATGAGCAGTTCTTC.